The entry that follows covers one T cell receptor beta chain sequence. Its target is not known. This sample stems from a study of OX40 agonist ivuxolimab in advanced cancers. Study-level information: The dose-escalation cohort was about 83% male, with a mean age of 60 years, ranging about 23 to 80. Under the entry rules, prior anti-PD-1, anti-PD-L1 or anti-CTLA-4 therapy was allowed, and roughly 41% had some.

Study findings and constraints: Circulating CD4+ and CD8+ T cells showed clonal expansion by week 6 at 0.1 to 3.0 mg/kg.

Clones were sequenced by immunoSEQ multiplex PCR, and TCRdb holds only the in-frame ones, with some missing. The repertoire holds roughly 70,000 clones, around 90% seen once, with 0.4% to 0.55% in the top ten. Germline assignment: CDR1 SGHRS and CDR2 YFSETQ. V lost 0 bases to trimming and J lost 0 bases, with 22 bases between them. This CDR3 spans 20 amino acids. The sequencing used CD4+ or CD8+ T cells sorted from blood, collected in a trial of the OX40 agonist ivuxolimab. This TCR came from an adult with an advanced solid tumor such as melanoma, head and neck, liver or kidney cancer. The gene calls are TRBV5-1 and TRBJ2-1, with unresolved D. This CDR3 is CASSLGVEQEMINSYNEQFF. The CDR3 region has the DNA TGCGCCAGCAGCTTGGGTGTGGAGCAGGAAATGATTAACTCCTACAATGAGCAGTTCTTC.